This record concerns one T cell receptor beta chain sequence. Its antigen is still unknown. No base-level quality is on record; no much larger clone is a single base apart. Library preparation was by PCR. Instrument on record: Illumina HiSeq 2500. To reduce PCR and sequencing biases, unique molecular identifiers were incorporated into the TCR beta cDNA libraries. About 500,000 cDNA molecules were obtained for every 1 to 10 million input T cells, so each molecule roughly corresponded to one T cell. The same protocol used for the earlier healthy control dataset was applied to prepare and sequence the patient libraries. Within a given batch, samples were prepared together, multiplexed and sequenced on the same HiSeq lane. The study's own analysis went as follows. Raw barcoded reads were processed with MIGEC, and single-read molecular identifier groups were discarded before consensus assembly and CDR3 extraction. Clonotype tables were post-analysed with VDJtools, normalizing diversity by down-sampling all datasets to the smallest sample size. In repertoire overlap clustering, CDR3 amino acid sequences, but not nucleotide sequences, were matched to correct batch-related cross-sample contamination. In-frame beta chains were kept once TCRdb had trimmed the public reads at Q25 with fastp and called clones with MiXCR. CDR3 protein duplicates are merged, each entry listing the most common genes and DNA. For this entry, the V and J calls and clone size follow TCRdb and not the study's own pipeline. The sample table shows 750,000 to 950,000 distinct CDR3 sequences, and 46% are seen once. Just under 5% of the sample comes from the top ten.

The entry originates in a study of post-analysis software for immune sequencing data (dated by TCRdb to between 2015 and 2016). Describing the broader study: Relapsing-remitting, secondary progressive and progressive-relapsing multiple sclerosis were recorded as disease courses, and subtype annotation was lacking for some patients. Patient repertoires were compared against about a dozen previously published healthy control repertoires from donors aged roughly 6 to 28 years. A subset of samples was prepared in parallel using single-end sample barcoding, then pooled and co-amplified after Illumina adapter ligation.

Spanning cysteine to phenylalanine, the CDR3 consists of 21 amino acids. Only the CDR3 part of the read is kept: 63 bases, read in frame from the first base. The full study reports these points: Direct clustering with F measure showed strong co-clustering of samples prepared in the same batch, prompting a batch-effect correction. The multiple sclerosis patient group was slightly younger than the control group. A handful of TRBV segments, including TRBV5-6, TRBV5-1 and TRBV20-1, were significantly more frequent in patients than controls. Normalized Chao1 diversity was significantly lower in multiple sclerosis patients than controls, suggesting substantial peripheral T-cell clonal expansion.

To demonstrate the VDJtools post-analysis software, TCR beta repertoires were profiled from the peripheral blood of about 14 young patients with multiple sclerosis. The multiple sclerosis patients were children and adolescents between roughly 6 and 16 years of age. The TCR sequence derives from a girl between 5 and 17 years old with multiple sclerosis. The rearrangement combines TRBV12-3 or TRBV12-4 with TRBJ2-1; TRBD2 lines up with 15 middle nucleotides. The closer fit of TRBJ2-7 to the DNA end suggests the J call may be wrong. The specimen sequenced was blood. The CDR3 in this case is CASSLRPPGLAGGSSYNEQYF. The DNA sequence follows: TGTGCCAGCAGTTTAAGACCACCGGGACTAGCGGGAGGAAGCTCCTACAATGAGCAGTACTTC.